These 32 T cell receptor beta chains originate from one sample sequenced in a study of cytomegalovirus exposure and HLA in healthy donors. This PCR relied on a set of 60 Vbeta primers and 13 Jbeta primers. The table came from immunoSEQ multiplex PCR; TCRdb's copy has only in-frame clones and leaves some out. Of 98,000 or so clones in the sample, around 80% are singletons; the top ten hold 1.5% to 2%. The sequencing sample was made of PBMCs. Receptor source: a middle-aged woman in good health and CMV-seronegative.

The V and J genes are TRBV19 and TRBJ2-2; D is possibly TRBD1 (6 bases). The CDR3 runs 13 residues. The V end was cut by 1 base, the J end by 6 bases, with 6 bases between. Germline lookup yields CDR1 LNHDA and CDR2 SQIVND (reference sequence). The CDR3 DNA reads TGTGCCAGTAGTATAGCAGGGGCCGGGGAGCTGTTTTTT. Translating it yields CASSIAGAGELFF. The full variable domain, its missing parts supplied by reference TRBV19 and TRBJ2-2, is DGGITQSPKYLFRKEGQNVTLSCEQNLNHDAMYWYRQDPGQGLRLIYYSQIVNDFQKGDIAEGYSVSREKKESFPLTVTSAQKNPTAFYLCASSIAGAGELFFGEGSRLTVL.

The CDR3 here is CASSRDSSGANVLTF. The CDR3 coding sequence is TGTGCCAGCAGTCGGGACAGCTCTGGGGCCAACGTCCTGACTTTC. V gene TRBV2 combines with J gene TRBJ2-6; 7 bases match TRBD1. V gave up 5 bases and J gave up 0 bases; unmatched junction bases: 1. Germline V gene lookup returns CDR1 SNHLY and CDR2 FYNNEI. The CDR3 spans 15 residues.

This sequence joins TRBV5-1 and TRBJ1-1, with TRBD1 as a possible D gene (5 bases). Trimming took off 2 bases at V and 0 bases at J, with 17 bases between the two ends. The CDR3 sequence is 17 residues long. Germline assignment: CDR1 SGHRS and CDR2 YFSETQ. The CDR3 sequence is CASSFRAMNRMNTEAFF. The CDR3 region has the DNA TGCGCCAGCAGCTTCCGCGCCATGAACAGGATGAACACTGAAGCTTTCTTT.

This sequence joins TRBV6-5 and TRBJ2-5, with 7 bases that match TRBD2. V lost 6 bases to trimming and J lost 2 bases; unmatched junction nucleotides: 6. Germline-derived CDR1 and CDR2 are MNHEY and SVGAGI. The CDR3 length is 14 residues. CDR3 in amino acids: CASSPLAAQETQYF. The CDR3 DNA reads as TGTGCCAGCAGCCCCCTAGCGGCACAAGAGACCCAGTACTTC.

The V gene is TRBV7-2, the J gene TRBJ2-3; no firm D call. Germline CDR1 is SGHTA and CDR2 is FQGNSA. V was shortened by 3 bases and J by 1 base, with 8 bases between the two germline ends. This CDR3 contains 14 residues. DNA of the CDR3: TGTGCCAGCAGCTTGGCGGCTCGCACAGATACGCAGTATTTT. It yields the protein CASSLAARTDTQYF. The variable domain in full, with the rest retrieved from reference TRBV7-2 and TRBJ2-3, is GAGVSQSPSNKVTEKGKDVELRCDPISGHTALYWYRQSLGQGLEFLIYFQGNSAPDKSGLPSDRFSAERTGGSVSTLTIQRTQQEDSAVYLCASSLAARTDTQYFGPGTRLTVL.

The V gene is TRBV5-1, the J gene TRBJ1-4; 8 nucleotides align to TRBD1. V was pared by 0 bases and J by 0 bases, with 16 bases of the junction left unmatched. The CDR3 runs 21 residues. CDR1 is SGHRS and CDR2 is YFSETQ in the germline V gene. The CDR3 DNA reads as TGCGCCAGCAGCTTGGATTTGGACAGGGACCTCACACTCGCAACTAATGAAAAACTGTTTTTT. As protein: CASSLDLDRDLTLATNEKLFF.

The chain recombines TRBV19 with TRBJ1-3, with D uncertain. The germline V gene has CDR1 LNHDA and CDR2 SQIVND (reference sequence). There are 15 residues in the CDR3. The V gene lost 6 bases and the J gene lost 0 bases, with 12 bases spanning the gap. CDR3 in DNA: TGTGCCAGTAGGGTTGCGCCCTTCTCTGGAAACACCATATATTTT. Residues: CASRVAPFSGNTIYF.

The chain recombines TRBV7-2 with TRBJ2-2; D perhaps matches TRBD2 (7 bases). Trimming took off 4 bases at V and 6 bases at J, with 18 bases between the two ends. Per the germline V gene, CDR1 is SGHTA and CDR2 is FQGNSA. The CDR3 is 16 residues long. CDR3 nucleotides: TGTGCCAGCAGCTCGATGCTTGGGGGGGCCGCCGGGGAGCTGTTTTTT. This codes for CASSSMLGGAAGELFF.

The chain has TRBV10-3 and TRBJ2-7, with D uncertain. Trimming took 3 bases from V and 6 from J, leaving 9 bases between them. The CDR3 contains 12 residues. The germline CDR1 and CDR2 sequences are ENHRY and SYGVKD. The CDR3 here is CAISDQAPEQYF. CDR3 sequence (DNA): TGTGCCATCAGTGACCAGGCGCCCGAGCAGTACTTC.

The V gene is TRBV19, the J gene TRBJ2-3; D might be TRBD1 (6 bases). V lost 7 bases to trimming and J lost 2 bases, with 13 bases between them. The CDR3 covers 14 residues. Per germline, CDR1 LNHDA and CDR2 SQIVND (reference sequence). The CDR3 here is CASTWTASTDTQYF. In DNA, the CDR3 is TGTGCCAGTACGTGGACAGCCTCCACAGATACGCAGTATTTT.

In its sample, this clone was seen a few times. V usage is TRBV19 and J usage is TRBJ1-1, with unresolved D. Trimming stripped 1 base from V and 6 bases from J, with 9 bases between. Germline CDR1 reads LNHDA; CDR2 reads SQIVND (reference sequence). This CDR3 region has 13 residues. The CDR3 protein is CASSIGKAAEAFF. The CDR3 nucleotides read TGTGCCAGTAGTATAGGGAAGGCGGCTGAAGCTTTCTTT.

As regards this clone: The same CDR3 arises from other DNA sequences in this sample as well. The rearrangement uses TRBV5-1 and TRBJ2-1; the match to TRBD2 covers 7 bases. The CDR3 totals 15 residues. The germline gives CDR1 SGHRS, CDR2 YFSETQ. V was clipped by 0 bases and J by 0 bases; unmatched bases: 0. In DNA, the CDR3 is TGCGCCAGCAGCTTGGGCGGGAGCTCCTACAATGAGCAGTTCTTC. Protein: CASSLGGSSYNEQFF.

The V and J genes are TRBV5-1 and TRBJ1-2, with 7 bases that match TRBD1. Germline CDR1 is SGHRS and CDR2 is YFSETQ. The CDR3 is made up of 15 amino acids. Losses at the gene ends were 6 bases for V and 4 bases for J; bases not matched to a gene: 12. CDR3 residues: CASIATPGGPYGYTF. The CDR3 region has the DNA TGCGCCAGCATAGCCACGCCAGGGGGTCCCTATGGCTACACCTTC.

The chain joins TRBV7-6 to TRBJ2-3; D perhaps matches TRBD1 (5 bases). V gave up 4 bases and J gave up 0 bases, with 11 bases separating them. The length of the CDR3 is 15 residues. Germline V gives CDR1 SGHVS, CDR2 FNYEAQ. This CDR3 reads CASSSPTDSTDTQYF. CDR3 in DNA: TGTGCCAGCAGCTCCCCGACAGATAGCACAGATACGCAGTATTTT.

V usage is TRBV6-1 and J usage is TRBJ1-1, with D maybe TRBD1 (5 bases). The CDR3 spans 13 residues. Trimming removed 2 bases from V and 7 bases from J, with 11 bases in between. Germline V gives CDR1 MNHNS, CDR2 SASEGT. In DNA form, the CDR3 reads TGTGCCAGCAGTGAATTATCGGGACTTGAAGCTTTCTTT. Its protein product is CASSELSGLEAFF.

On this clone itself: At one end, the junction sequence differs from germline, possibly due to a read error. The chain links TRBV28 to TRBJ1-3, with TRBD1 as a possible D gene (6 bases). The CDR3 length is 13 residues. Per germline, CDR1 MDHEN and CDR2 SYDVKM. The CDR3 DNA reads TGTGCCAGCAGTTCTTCCGGGTCAGGACAGACTAATTTT. Translated: CASSSSGSGQTNF. Drawing the rest from reference TRBV28 and TRBJ1-3, the complete variable domain is DVKVTQSSRYLVKRTGEKVFLECVQDMDHENMFWYRQDPGLGLRLIYFSYDVKMKEKGDIPEGYSVSREKKERFSLILESASTNQTSMYLCASSSSGSGQTNFGEGSWLTVV.

The chain carries TRBV28 and TRBJ2-1; TRBD2 matches at 10 bases. From germline, CDR1 is MDHEN and CDR2 SYDVKM. The CDR3 sequence is 17 residues long. V trimming: 4 bases; J trimming: 6 bases; junction bases outside the gene matches: 12. The CDR3, as DNA: TGTGCCAGCAGTTCGAGCCTAGCGGGAGTATTGCTCAATGAGCAGTTCTTC. Encoded protein: CASSSSLAGVLLNEQFF.

The CDR3 DNA is TGCGCCAGCCGAACCGGGACAGAAGACTATGGCTACACCTTC. Translating gives CASRTGTEDYGYTF. The J gene is TRBJ1-2, the V gene TRBV5-1, with TRBD1 identical over 7 bases. The CDR3 is made up of 14 amino acids. V was pared by 7 bases and J by 3 bases, with 9 bases of the junction left unmatched. The germline gives CDR1 SGHRS, CDR2 YFSETQ.

This clone was seen a single time. At one boundary the junction diverges from the germline segment, which might be a read error. This chain uses TRBV7-9 with TRBJ1-2, with 10 bases that match TRBD1. The CDR3 runs to 13 residues. The germline CDR1 and CDR2 sequences are SEHNR and FQNEAQ (reference sequence). CDR3 nucleotides: TGTGCCAGCAGCTCCACGGTGCCGGGACAGGGGATCTTC. It specifies CASSSTVPGQGIF.

This chain joins TRBV19 and TRBJ2-7; 14 bases line up with TRBD2. J was trimmed by 4 bases and V by 3 bases; bases with no gene match: 2. This CDR3 region has 15 residues. Per germline, CDR1 LNHDA and CDR2 SQIVND (reference sequence). CDR3 in amino acids: CASSIGLAGGYEQYF. In DNA, the CDR3 is TGTGCCAGTAGTATTGGACTAGCGGGAGGATACGAGCAGTACTTC.

The chain uses TRBV5-1 and TRBJ2-7, with D maybe TRBD2 (5 bases). Trimming pared 2 bases from V and 3 bases from J, leaving 9 bases between. The CDR3 runs 13 residues. Germline V gene data show CDR1 as SGHRS and CDR2 as YFSETQ. The chain's CDR3 is CASSLLGLYEQYF. In nucleotides, the CDR3 is TGCGCCAGCAGCTTACTAGGGCTCTACGAGCAGTACTTC.

The genes are TRBV7-6 and TRBJ1-1; D uncertain. In germline, CDR1 is SGHVS, CDR2 FNYEAQ. V was trimmed by 2 bases and J by 0 bases, leaving 4 bases between them. The CDR3 is 13 residues long. The CDR3 bases are TGTGCCAGCAGCTTATCCATGAACACTGAAGCTTTCTTT. This translates into CASSLSMNTEAFF.

This chain joins TRBV28 and TRBJ2-7; 9 bases align to TRBD1. CDR1 and CDR2 from the germline V gene are MDHEN and SYDVKM. This CDR3 is built from 16 residues. V gave up 5 bases and J gave up 5 bases; unmatched junction bases: 13. The CDR3 spells CASSPVSGTGHHEQYF. The CDR3 nucleotides read TGTGCCAGCAGTCCCGTCTCCGGGACAGGGCACCACGAGCAGTACTTC.

A single count supports this clone. The rearrangement uses TRBV5-6 and TRBJ2-7, with 7 bases fitting TRBD2. V gave up 4 bases and J gave up 0 bases; unmatched junction bases: 4. In germline, CDR1 is SGHDT, CDR2 YYEEEE. The CDR3 totals 14 residues. CDR3 sequence reads: CASSPGGSSYEQYF. DNA for the CDR3: TGTGCCAGCAGCCCCGGGGGGAGCTCCTACGAGCAGTACTTC. Drawing the rest from reference TRBV5-6 and TRBJ2-7, the complete variable domain is DAGVTQSPTHLIKTRGQQVTLRCSPKSGHDTVSWYQQALGQGPQFIFQYYEEEERQRGNFPDRFSGHQFPNYSSELNVNALLLGDSALYLCASSPGGSSYEQYFGPGTRLTVT.

This sequence joins TRBV6-5 and TRBJ1-3, with a weak D call TRBD1 (5 bases). The CDR3 runs to 15 residues. CDR1 and CDR2 (germline): MNHEY, SVGAGI. V lost 7 bases and J 0 bases, leaving 13 bases between the germline ends. Written as DNA, the CDR3 is TGTGCCAGCACTAAGGCCGGGGGCTCTGGAAACACCATATATTTT. Translating gives CASTKAGGSGNTIYF.

The V gene is TRBV6-6, the J gene TRBJ1-5; TRBD1 might be the D (5 bases). The CDR3 is 15 residues long. CDR1 and CDR2 from the germline V gene are MNHNY and SVGAGI (reference sequence). Trimming removed 6 bases at V and 2 bases at J, with 14 bases between. CDR3 in amino acids: CASSRTGGGNQPQHF. In DNA form, the CDR3 reads TGTGCCAGCAGCCGTACGGGGGGGGGCAATCAGCCCCAGCATTTT.

J is TRBJ2-4 and V is TRBV19, with 12 nucleotides matching TRBD2. V gave up 5 bases and J gave up 0 bases; unmatched junction bases: 5. Germline assignment: CDR1 LNHDA and CDR2 SQIVND (reference sequence). This CDR3 spans 17 amino acids. CDR3 in amino acids: CASSARLAGAAKNIQYF. DNA of the CDR3: TGTGCCAGTAGTGCAAGACTAGCGGGAGCAGCCAAAAACATTCAGTACTTC.

The CDR3 here is CASSTTAPDSYEQYF. CDR3 nucleotides: TGTGCCAGCAGTACAACCGCCCCCGACAGCTACGAGCAGTACTTC. The chain has TRBV28 and TRBJ2-7; the D gene is possibly TRBD1 (5 bases). V was shortened by 5 bases and J by 3 bases, with 17 bases between the two germline ends. The CDR3 sequence is 15 residues long. Germline CDR1 reads MDHEN; CDR2 reads SYDVKM.

V is TRBV28 and J is TRBJ1-2; D is unclear. V lost 6 bases and J lost 5, with 10 bases in between. Germline CDR1 and CDR2: MDHEN and SYDVKM. The CDR3 is made up of 12 amino acids. CDR3 region: CASRTTPYGYTF. CDR3 nucleotides: TGTGCCAGCAGAACAACCCCGTATGGCTACACCTTC.

The chain recombines TRBV28 with TRBJ2-7; TRBD2 matches 8 bases. The trim removed 6 bases at V and 2 bases at J, leaving 12 bases unmatched. The CDR3 contains 16 residues. Germline V lookup: CDR1 MDHEN, CDR2 SYDVKM. The CDR3 DNA follows: TGTGCCAGCAGCCCCGCGGGGGGACACACCCCCTACGAGCAGTACTTC. Translating gives CASSPAGGHTPYEQYF.

The chain is built from TRBV7-6 and TRBJ2-1; 16 bases match TRBD2. The J segment lost 9 bases and the V segment lost 4 bases, leaving 12 bases of the junction unmatched. CDR1 SGHVS and CDR2 FNYEAQ come from the germline V gene. This CDR3 contains 18 residues. CDR3 in DNA: TGTGCCAGCAGCTATAGCCCCTCCGGGACTAGCGGGAGGGTTGAGCAGTTCTTC. It yields the protein CASSYSPSGTSGRVEQFF. The whole variable domain, remainder taken from reference TRBV7-6 and TRBJ2-1, is GAGVSQSPRYKVTKRGQDVALRCDPISGHVSLYWYRQALGQGPEFLTYFNYEAQQDKSGLPNDRFSAERPEGSISTLTIQRTEQRDSAMYRCASSYSPSGTSGRVEQFFGPGTRLTVL.

This rearrangement joins TRBV5-5 to TRBJ1-1; D might be TRBD1 (6 bases). This CDR3 comprises 12 residues. Germline V gene sequence: CDR1 SGHKS, CDR2 YYEKEE (reference sequence). The germline V and J ends were trimmed by 4 bases and 6 bases, with 10 bases remaining between them. The CDR3: CASSKRQAEAFF. The CDR3 region has the DNA TGTGCCAGCAGCAAGCGACAGGCTGAAGCTTTCTTT.